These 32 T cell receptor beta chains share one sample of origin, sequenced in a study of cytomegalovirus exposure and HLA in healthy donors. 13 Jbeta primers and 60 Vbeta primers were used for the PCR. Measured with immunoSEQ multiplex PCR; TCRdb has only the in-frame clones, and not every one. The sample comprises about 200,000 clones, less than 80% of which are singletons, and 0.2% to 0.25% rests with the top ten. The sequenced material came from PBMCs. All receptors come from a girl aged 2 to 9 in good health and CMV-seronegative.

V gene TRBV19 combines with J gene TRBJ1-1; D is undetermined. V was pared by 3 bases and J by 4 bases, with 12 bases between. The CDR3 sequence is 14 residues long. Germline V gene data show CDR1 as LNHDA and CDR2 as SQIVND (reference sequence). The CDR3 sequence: CASSITGGGTEAFF. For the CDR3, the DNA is TGTGCCAGTAGTATCACGGGAGGAGGCACTGAAGCTTTCTTT.

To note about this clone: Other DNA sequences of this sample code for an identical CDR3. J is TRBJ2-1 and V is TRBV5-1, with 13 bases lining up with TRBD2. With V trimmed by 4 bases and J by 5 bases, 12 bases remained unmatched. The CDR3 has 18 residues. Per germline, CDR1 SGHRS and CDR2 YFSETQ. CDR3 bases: TGCGCCAGCAGCGAAACTAGCGGGAGGGCCAGTGTCCACAATGAGCAGTTCTTC. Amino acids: CASSETSGRASVHNEQFF.

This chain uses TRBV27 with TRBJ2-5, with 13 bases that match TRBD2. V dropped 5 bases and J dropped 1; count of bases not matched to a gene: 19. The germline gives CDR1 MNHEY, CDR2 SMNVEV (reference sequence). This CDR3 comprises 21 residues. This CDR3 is CASSPIPPTSGGASRQETQYF. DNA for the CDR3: TGTGCCAGCAGTCCCATCCCCCCAACTAGCGGGGGGGCGTCACGCCAAGAGACCCAGTACTTC.

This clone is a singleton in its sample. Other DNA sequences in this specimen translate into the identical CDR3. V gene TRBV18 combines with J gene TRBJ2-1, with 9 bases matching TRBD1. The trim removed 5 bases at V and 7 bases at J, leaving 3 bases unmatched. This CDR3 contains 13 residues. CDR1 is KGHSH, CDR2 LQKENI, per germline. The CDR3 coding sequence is TGTGCCAGCTCATCTGGACAGGGGAATGAGCAGTTCTTC. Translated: CASSSGQGNEQFF.

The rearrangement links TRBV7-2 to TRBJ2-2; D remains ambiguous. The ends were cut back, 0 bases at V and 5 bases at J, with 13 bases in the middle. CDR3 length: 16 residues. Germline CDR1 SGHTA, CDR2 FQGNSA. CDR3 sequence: CASSLASRSQTGELFF. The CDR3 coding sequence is TGTGCCAGCAGCTTAGCGTCTCGGAGTCAGACCGGGGAGCTGTTTTTT.

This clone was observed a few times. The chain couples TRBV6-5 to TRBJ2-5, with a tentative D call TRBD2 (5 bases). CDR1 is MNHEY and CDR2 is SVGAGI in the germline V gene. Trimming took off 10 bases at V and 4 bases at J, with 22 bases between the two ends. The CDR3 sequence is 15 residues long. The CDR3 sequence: CATCRSPGNTETQYF. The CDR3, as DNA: TGTGCCACTTGCAGATCCCCCGGGAACACAGAGACCCAGTACTTC.

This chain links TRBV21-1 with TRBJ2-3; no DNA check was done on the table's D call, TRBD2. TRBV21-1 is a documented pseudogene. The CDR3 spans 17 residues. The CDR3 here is CASSKLVRGERTDTQYF. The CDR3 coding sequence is TGTGCCAGCAGCAAACTCGTCCGGGGAGAGCGCACAGATACGCAGTATTTT.

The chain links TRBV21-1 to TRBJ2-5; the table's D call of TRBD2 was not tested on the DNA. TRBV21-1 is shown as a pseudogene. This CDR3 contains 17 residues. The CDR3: CASSKVRSRRERETQYF. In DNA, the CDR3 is TGTGCCAGCAGCAAAGTCAGGAGTCGGCGGGAGAGAGAGACCCAGTACTTC.

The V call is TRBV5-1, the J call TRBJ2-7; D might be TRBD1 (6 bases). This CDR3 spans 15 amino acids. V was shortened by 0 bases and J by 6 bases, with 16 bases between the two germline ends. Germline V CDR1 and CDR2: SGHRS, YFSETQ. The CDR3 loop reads CASSLAYGTRIEQYF. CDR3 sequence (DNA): TGCGCCAGCAGCTTGGCTTACGGGACAAGGATCGAGCAGTACTTC.

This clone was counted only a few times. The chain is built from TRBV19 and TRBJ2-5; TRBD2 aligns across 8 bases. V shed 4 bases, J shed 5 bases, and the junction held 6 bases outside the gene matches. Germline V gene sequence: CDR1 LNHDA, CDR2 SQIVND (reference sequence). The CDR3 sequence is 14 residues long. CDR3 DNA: TGTGCCAGTAGTAACGGGAGGGCCAGGGAGACCCAGTACTTC. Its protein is CASSNGRARETQYF.

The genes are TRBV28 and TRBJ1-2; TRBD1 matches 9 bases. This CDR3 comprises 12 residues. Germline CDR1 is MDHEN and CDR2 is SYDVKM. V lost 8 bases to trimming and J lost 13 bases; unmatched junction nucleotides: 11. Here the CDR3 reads CASYTGGSPSTF. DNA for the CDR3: TGTGCCAGCTATACAGGGGGCTCGCCGTCCACCTTC.

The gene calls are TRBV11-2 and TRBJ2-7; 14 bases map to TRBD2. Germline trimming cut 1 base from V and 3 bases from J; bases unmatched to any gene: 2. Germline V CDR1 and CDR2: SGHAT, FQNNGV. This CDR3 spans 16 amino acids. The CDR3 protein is CASSLAGLAGVYEQYF. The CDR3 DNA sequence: TGTGCCAGCAGCTTAGCGGGACTAGCGGGGGTCTACGAGCAGTACTTC.

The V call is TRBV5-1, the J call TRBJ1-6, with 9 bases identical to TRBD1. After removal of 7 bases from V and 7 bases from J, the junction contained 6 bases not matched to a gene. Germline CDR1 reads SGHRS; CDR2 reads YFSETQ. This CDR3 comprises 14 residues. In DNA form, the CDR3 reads TGCGCCAGCGGGACAGGGATCAAGAATTCACCCCTCCACTTT. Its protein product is CASGTGIKNSPLHF.

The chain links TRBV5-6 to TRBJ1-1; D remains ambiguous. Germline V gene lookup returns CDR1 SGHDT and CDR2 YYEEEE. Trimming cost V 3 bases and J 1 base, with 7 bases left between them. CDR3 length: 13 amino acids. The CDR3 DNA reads TGTGCCAGCAGCTGGGCCAGGAACACTGAAGCTTTCTTT. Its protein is CASSWARNTEAFF.

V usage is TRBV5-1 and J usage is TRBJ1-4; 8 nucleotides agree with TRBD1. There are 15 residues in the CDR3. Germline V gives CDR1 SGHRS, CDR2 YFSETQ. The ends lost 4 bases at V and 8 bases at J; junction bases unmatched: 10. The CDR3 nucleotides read TGCGCCAGCAGCCTAACCACAGGGGACAGGGAAAAACTGTTTTTT. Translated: CASSLTTGDREKLFF.

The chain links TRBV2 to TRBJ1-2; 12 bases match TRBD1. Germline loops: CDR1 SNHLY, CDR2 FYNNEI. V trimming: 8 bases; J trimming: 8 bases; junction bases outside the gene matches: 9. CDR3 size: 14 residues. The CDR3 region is CASGLGTGGVGYTF. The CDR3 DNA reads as TGTGCCAGCGGCCTCGGGACAGGGGGCGTCGGCTACACCTTC.

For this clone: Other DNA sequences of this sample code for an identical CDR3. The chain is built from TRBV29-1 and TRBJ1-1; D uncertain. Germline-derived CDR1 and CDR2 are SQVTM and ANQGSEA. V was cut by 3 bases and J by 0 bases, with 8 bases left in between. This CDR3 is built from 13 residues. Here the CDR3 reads CSVEGRMNTEAFF. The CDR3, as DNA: TGCAGCGTTGAGGGCAGGATGAACACTGAAGCTTTCTTT. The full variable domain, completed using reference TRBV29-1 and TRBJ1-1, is SAVISQKPSRDICQRGTSLTIQCQVDSQVTMMFWYRQQPGQSLTLIATANQGSEATYESGFVIDKFPISRPNLTFSTLTVSNMSPEDSSIYLCSVEGRMNTEAFFGQGTRLTVV.

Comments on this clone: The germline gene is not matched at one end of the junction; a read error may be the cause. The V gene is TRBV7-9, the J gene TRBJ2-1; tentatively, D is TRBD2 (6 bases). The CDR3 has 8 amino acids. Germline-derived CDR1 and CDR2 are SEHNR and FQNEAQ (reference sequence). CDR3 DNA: TGTTCCAGCAGCGGGCTTATCTTC. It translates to CSSSGLIF.

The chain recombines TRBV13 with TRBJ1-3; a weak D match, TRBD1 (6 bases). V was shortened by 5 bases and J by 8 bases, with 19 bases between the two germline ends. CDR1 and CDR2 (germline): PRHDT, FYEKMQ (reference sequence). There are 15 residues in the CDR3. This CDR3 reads CASSRWGGRPDTIYF. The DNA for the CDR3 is TGTGCCAGCAGCCGCTGGGGGGGGCGGCCGGACACCATATATTTT.

CDR3 residues: CASSLAVSNQPQHF. Written as DNA, the CDR3 is TGTGCCAGCAGTCTAGCCGTTAGCAATCAGCCCCAGCATTTT. The rearrangement uses TRBV6-5 and TRBJ1-5; no clear D gene. The germline gives CDR1 MNHEY, CDR2 SVGAGI. CDR3 length: 14 amino acids. The germline V and J ends were trimmed by 5 bases and 0 bases, with 8 bases remaining between them.

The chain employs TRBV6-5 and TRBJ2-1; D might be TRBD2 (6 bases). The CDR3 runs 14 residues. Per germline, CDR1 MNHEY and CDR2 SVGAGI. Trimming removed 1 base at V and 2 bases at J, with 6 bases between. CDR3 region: CASSYWGAYNEQFF. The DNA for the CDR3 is TGTGCCAGCAGTTACTGGGGGGCCTACAATGAGCAGTTCTTC.

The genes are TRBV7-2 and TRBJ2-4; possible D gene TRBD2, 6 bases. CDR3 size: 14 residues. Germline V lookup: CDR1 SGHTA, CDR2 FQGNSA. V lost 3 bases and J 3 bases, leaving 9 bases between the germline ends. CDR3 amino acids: CASSLRGGKNIQYF. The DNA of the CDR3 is TGTGCCAGCAGCTTGAGGGGAGGCAAAAACATTCAGTACTTC. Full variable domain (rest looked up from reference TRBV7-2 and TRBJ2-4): GAGVSQSPSNKVTEKGKDVELRCDPISGHTALYWYRQSLGQGLEFLIYFQGNSAPDKSGLPSDRFSAERTGGSVSTLTIQRTQQEDSAVYLCASSLRGGKNIQYFGAGTRLSVL.

CDR3 in amino acids: CASSQTSDHEQFF. The DNA of the CDR3 is TGTGCCAGCAGTCAGACTAGCGATCATGAGCAGTTCTTC. This chain links TRBV2 with TRBJ2-1; TRBD2 aligns across 8 bases. CDR1 is SNHLY, CDR2 FYNNEI, per germline. V shed 5 bases and J 8 bases; nucleotides not matched to a gene: 5. This CDR3 is 13 amino acids long. The full variable domain, its missing parts supplied by reference TRBV2 and TRBJ2-1, is EPEVTQTPSHQVTQMGQEVILRCVPISNHLYFYWYRQILGQKVEFLVSFYNNEISEKSEIFDDQFSVERPDGSNFTLKIRSTKLEDSAMYFCASSQTSDHEQFFGPGTRLTVL.

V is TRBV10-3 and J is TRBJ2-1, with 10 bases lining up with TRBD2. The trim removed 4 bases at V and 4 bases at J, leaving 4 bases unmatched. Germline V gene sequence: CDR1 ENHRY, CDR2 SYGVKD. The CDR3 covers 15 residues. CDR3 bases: TGTGCCATCAGTGGGGAGCGGGGGGGATACAATGAGCAGTTCTTC. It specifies CAISGERGGYNEQFF.

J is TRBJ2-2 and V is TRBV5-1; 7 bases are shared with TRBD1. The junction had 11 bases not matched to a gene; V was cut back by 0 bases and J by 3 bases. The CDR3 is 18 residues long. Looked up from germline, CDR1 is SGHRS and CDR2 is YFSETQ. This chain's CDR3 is CASSLAFNGQAYTGELFF. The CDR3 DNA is TGCGCCAGCAGCTTGGCCTTCAATGGACAGGCGTACACCGGGGAGCTGTTTTTT.

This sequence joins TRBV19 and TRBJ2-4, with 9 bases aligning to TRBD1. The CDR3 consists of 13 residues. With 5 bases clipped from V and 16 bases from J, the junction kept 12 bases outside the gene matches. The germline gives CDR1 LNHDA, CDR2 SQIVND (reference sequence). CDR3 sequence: CASSPLQGARGYF. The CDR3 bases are TGTGCCAGTAGTCCTCTACAGGGGGCGAGGGGATACTTC.

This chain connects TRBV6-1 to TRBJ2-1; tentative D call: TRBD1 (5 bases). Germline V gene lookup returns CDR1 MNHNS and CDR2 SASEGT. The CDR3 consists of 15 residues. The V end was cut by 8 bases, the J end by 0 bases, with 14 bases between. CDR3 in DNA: TGTGCCAGCGGAAGCCGACAGCTCTCCTACAATGAGCAGTTCTTC. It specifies CASGSRQLSYNEQFF.

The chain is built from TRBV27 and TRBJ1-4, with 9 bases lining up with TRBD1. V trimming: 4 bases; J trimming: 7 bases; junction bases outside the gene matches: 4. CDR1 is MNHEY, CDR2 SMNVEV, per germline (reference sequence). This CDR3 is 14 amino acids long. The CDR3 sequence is CASSYTGGVEKLFF. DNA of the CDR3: TGTGCCAGCAGTTATACAGGGGGCGTTGAAAAACTGTTTTTT.

The CDR3 loop is CASSDGLAGVPLYADTQYF. The CDR3 DNA sequence: TGTGCCAGCAGCGATGGACTAGCGGGAGTCCCACTCTACGCAGATACGCAGTATTTT. The rearrangement links TRBV9 to TRBJ2-3; TRBD2 matches 13 bases. V shed 3 bases, J shed 4 bases, and the junction held 14 bases outside the gene matches. Germline values: CDR1 SGDLS, CDR2 YYNGEE. This CDR3 is 19 amino acids long. The variable domain in full, completed from reference TRBV9 and TRBJ2-3, reads DSGVTQTPKHLITATGQRVTLRCSPRSGDLSVYWYQQSLDQGLQFLIQYYNGEERAKGNILERFSAQQFPDLHSELNLSSLELGDSALYFCASSDGLAGVPLYADTQYFGPGTRLTVL.

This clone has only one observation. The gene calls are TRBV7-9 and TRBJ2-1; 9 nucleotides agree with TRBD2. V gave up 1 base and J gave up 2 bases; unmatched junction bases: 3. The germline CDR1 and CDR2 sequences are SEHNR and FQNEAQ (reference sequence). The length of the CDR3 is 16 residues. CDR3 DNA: TGTGCCAGCAGCTTAGGGGCGGGGGGGACCTACAATGAGCAGTTCTTC. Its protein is CASSLGAGGTYNEQFF.

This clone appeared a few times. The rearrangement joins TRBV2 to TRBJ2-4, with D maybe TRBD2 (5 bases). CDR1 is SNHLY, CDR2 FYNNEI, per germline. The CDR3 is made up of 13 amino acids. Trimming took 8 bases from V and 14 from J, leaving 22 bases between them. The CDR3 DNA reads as TGTGCCAGCTCCTGGACTCCCACCGACATCGAGTACTTC. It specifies CASSWTPTDIEYF.

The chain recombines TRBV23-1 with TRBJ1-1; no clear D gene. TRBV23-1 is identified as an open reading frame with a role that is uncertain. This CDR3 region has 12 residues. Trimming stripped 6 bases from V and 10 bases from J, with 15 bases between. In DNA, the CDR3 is TGCGCCAGCAGCCTTAACTCCTCGGGAGCTTTCTTT. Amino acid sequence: CASSLNSSGAFF.